This T cell receptor beta chain was captured by sequencing in a study of CD8 T cells in ankylosing spondylitis (dated by TCRdb to about 2017). Study-wide context: T cell receptor beta repertoires were profiled in healthy donors and ankylosing spondylitis patients so that disease-linked TCR variants could be found. The whole study cohort included 90 to 120 healthy donors and about two dozen ankylosing spondylitis patients. Samples of peripheral blood were taken, and for ankylosing spondylitis patients, synovial fluid was collected as well. On the study overall, not on this receptor specifically: A CD8+ phenotype was shown by the disease-linked clones, which were found at relatively low frequencies in peripheral blood. A TCR beta motif of several highly homologous amino acid variants appeared characteristic of blood from ankylosing spondylitis patients. Some motif variants had previously been reported in the synovial fluid and blood of reactive arthritis patients, which suggests shared mechanisms of disease initiation. According to the report, matched synovial fluid samples from ankylosing spondylitis patients were significantly enriched for the disease-linked clones.

The CDR3, cysteine through phenylalanine, is 17 amino acids long. The entry retains the CDR3 DNA only, 51 bases that are in frame from base 1. V lost 4 bases and J lost 5 bases, and the count of bases not matched to a germline gene is 13. Per the germline V gene, SGDLS is the CDR1 and YYNGEE is the CDR2. The sample holds many counts of this clonotype. Its binding antigen is unknown. No much larger clone exists at a distance of one base, and base qualities are not known. Sequencing was carried out with an Illumina HiSeq 2500. Quantitative 5'-RACE with molecular barcodes was the method used to prepare the TCR beta libraries. In the paper's pipeline: A new computational method, built on a probabilistic model of VDJ rearrangement, was used to identify disease-linked TCR variants. The public reads were reprocessed in TCRdb via fastp at Q25 and MiXCR, keeping in-frame beta chains. One record per CDR3 amino acid sequence lists the most common genes and DNA. TCRdb's processing, not the study's, gives the V and J calls here. This sample has roughly 30,000 distinct CDR3 sequences in its table, and 5.3% of those were observed once. The top ten hold around 1.8% of the sample.

The receptor was derived from a female donor with ankylosing spondylitis or in good health (not recorded which). Sequencing was performed on blood, either unsorted or a sorted T cell fraction (not recorded which). Here the chain combines TRBV9 and TRBJ2-7, with 12 junctional bases fitting TRBD1. The DNA sequence is given as TGTGCCAGCAGCTCCCCAGTGCCGGGACAGGGGGCGGACGAGCAGTACTTC. This yields the protein CASSSPVPGQGADEQYF.